The 4 T cell receptor beta chains in this list originate from one sample, sequenced in a study of blood T cell repertoires in COVID-19. Produced via immunoSEQ multiplex PCR; TCRdb's table is partial and in-frame only. The sample carries approximately 180,000 clones, approximately 81% recorded once. The material sequenced was peripheral blood. The receptors were gathered from a person aged 70 to 79 with COVID-19, enrolled during active disease.

The chain employs TRBV2 and TRBJ1-1; D call uncertain. The germline V and J ends were trimmed by 7 bases and 1 base, with 10 bases remaining between them. The CDR3 sequence is 13 residues long. Per the germline V gene, CDR1 is SNHLY and CDR2 is FYNNEI. CDR3 DNA: TGTGCCAGCATTCCTGACACGAACACTGAAGCTTTCTTT. Translation gives CASIPDTNTEAFF.

This sequence joins TRBV29-1 and TRBJ2-7, with no clear D. The CDR3 is 13 residues long. Trimming removed 1 base at V and 2 bases at J, with 9 bases between. Germline V CDR1 and CDR2: SQVTM, ANQGSEA. The chain's CDR3 is CSVEVDIPYEQYF. In DNA, the CDR3 is TGCAGCGTTGAAGTTGACATCCCCTACGAGCAGTACTTC.

The V call is TRBV5-6, the J call TRBJ1-5; D unclear. The germline gives CDR1 SGHDT, CDR2 YYEEEE. The CDR3 spans 15 residues. V lost 2 bases, J lost 0 bases, and 9 bases lay in between. CDR3 nucleotides: TGTGCCAGCAGCTTTTACAGTTATAGCAATCAGCCCCAGCATTTT. Translated, it gives CASSFYSYSNQPQHF.

This clone was detected only once. The CDR3 spells CASRIGQGNIQYF. The CDR3 region has the DNA TGTGCCAGCAGGATAGGACAGGGTAACATTCAGTACTTC. The rearrangement links TRBV2 to TRBJ2-4; TRBD1 matches 8 bases. V trimming: 6 bases; J trimming: 7 bases; junction bases outside the gene matches: 5. The CDR3 extends over 13 amino acids. CDR1 and CDR2 (germline): SNHLY, FYNNEI.